Shown below are 13 T cell receptor beta chains from a single sample sequenced in a study of vaccination and CD4 T cells after COVID-19. Sequence data for DNA of cultured CD4+ T cells were generated by the Oncomine TCR Beta short-read assay. In TCRdb, the PCR reads were re-called with MiXCR into one record per CDR3 protein. The data contain about 2,700 distinct CDR3 sequences, 20% to 25% of them singletons. No antigen has been identified for these receptors. Treatment reported: approximately nine-day PBMC culture with coronavirus spike peptide pools or control peptides (ViraFEST assay). Sequencing was carried out using CD4+ T cells from blood, cultured in vitro. The receptors stem from a human donor who had recovered from COVID-19.

The chain carries TRBV2 and TRBJ2-1; no definite D call. Per the germline V gene, CDR1 is SNHLY and CDR2 is FYNNEI. This CDR3 spans 13 amino acids. Trimming left V 1 base short and J 6 bases short, with 7 bases between. The CDR3 protein is CASSEVWGNEQFF. CDR3 nucleotide sequence: TGTGCCAGCAGTGAAGTCTGGGGCAATGAGCAGTTCTTC.

This sequence joins TRBV5-6 and TRBJ2-3; D ambiguous. CDR1 is SGHDT, CDR2 YYEEEE, per germline. The CDR3 totals 13 residues. V was pared by 5 bases and J by 4 bases, with 11 bases between. CDR3 protein: CASSGDGADTQYF. CDR3 nucleotide sequence: TGTGCCAGCAGTGGGGATGGCGCAGATACGCAGTATTTT.

The V and J genes are TRBV7-2 and TRBJ2-3; no reliable D call. The CDR3 sequence is 11 residues long. Looked up from germline, CDR1 is SGHTA and CDR2 is FQGNSA. Trimming removed 5 bases at V and 10 bases at J, with 10 bases between. CDR3 DNA sequence: TGTGCCAGCAGCCTCACCGGGCCGCAGTATTTT. Its translation: CASSLTGPQYF.

In DNA form, the CDR3 reads TGCGCCAGCAGCCAAACCTTCGTTGAGTCAGATACGCAGTATTTT. Its protein is CASSQTFVESDTQYF. The rearrangement uses TRBV4-3 and TRBJ2-3, with D hard to call. The CDR3 sequence is 15 residues long. Germline CDR1 is LGHNA and CDR2 is YSLEER. V lost 2 bases and J lost 4, with 13 bases in between.

By share, this clonotype counts as large. This chain connects TRBV7-6 to TRBJ2-3; 9 bases are shared with TRBD2. Germline CDR1 is SGHVS and CDR2 is FNYEAQ. This CDR3 spans 17 amino acids. V shed 3 bases and J 6 bases; nucleotides not matched to a gene: 13. The CDR3 DNA sequence: TGTGCCAGCAGCTTGGGGGCGGGGGGGCCTTTGTTCGATACGCAGTATTTT. Protein product: CASSLGAGGPLFDTQYF.

The V call is TRBV29-1, the J call TRBJ2-3; D gene ambiguous. Germline CDR1 SQVTM, CDR2 ANQGSEA. The ends were cut back, 4 bases at V and 0 bases at J, with 5 bases in the middle. This CDR3 is 12 amino acids long. The CDR3 protein is CSVGRSTDTQYF. CDR3 nucleotide sequence: TGCAGCGTTGGTCGGAGCACAGATACGCAGTATTTT.

By proportion, this clonotype is hyperexpanded (1% or more). This chain uses TRBV7-9 with TRBJ1-1; 7 bases line up with TRBD1. V lost 3 bases, J lost 4 bases, and 5 bases stayed unmatched. CDR1 is SEHNR and CDR2 is FQNEAQ in the germline V gene (reference sequence). The CDR3 length is 14 residues. The CDR3: CASSFRDSSTEAFF. CDR3 nucleotide sequence: TGTGCCAGCAGCTTCCGGGACAGTAGCACTGAAGCTTTCTTT.

This clonotype turned up a few times. The genes are TRBV6-2 or TRBV6-3 and TRBJ2-3; possible D gene TRBD2, 5 bases. CDR1 and CDR2 (germline): MNHEY, SVGEGT. Trimming removed 8 bases from V and 1 base from J, with 10 bases in between. The length of the CDR3 is 13 residues. CDR3 coding DNA: TGTGCCAGCGGCGGGTCAGGCACAGATACGCAGTATTTT. This encodes CASGGSGTDTQYF.

The chain carries TRBV20-1 and TRBJ2-4, with no clear D. Germline loops: CDR1 DFQATT, CDR2 SNEGSKA (reference sequence). The CDR3 consists of 14 residues. V was pared by 1 base and J by 1 base, with 8 bases between. CDR3 loop: CSARVDPAKNIQYF. CDR3 bases: TGCAGTGCTAGAGTAGACCCCGCCAAAAACATTCAGTACTTC.

This chain joins TRBV6-4 and TRBJ2-3; no clear D gene. The length of the CDR3 is 13 residues. CDR1 and CDR2 from the germline V gene are MRHNA and SNTAGT. Trimming left V 2 bases short and J 4 bases short, with 7 bases between. In DNA, the CDR3 is TGTGCCAGCAGTGACACAATTGCAGATACGCAGTATTTT. Protein product: CASSDTIADTQYF.

CDR3 in amino acids: CASGRSAPTDTQYF. The CDR3 region has the DNA TGTGCCAGCGGTCGATCGGCCCCCACAGATACGCAGTATTTT. The chain employs TRBV2 and TRBJ2-3; no clear D. Germline lookup yields CDR1 SNHLY and CDR2 FYNNEI. This CDR3 contains 14 residues. Deletions cut 8 bases from V and 2 bases from J, with 14 bases between.

The gene calls are TRBV20-1 and TRBJ2-1, with 7 bases fitting TRBD2. This CDR3 contains 14 residues. Germline loops: CDR1 DFQATT, CDR2 SNEGSKA (reference sequence). The ends lost 3 bases at V and 5 bases at J; junction bases unmatched: 7. The CDR3 here is CSARITSVDNEQFF. In nucleotides, the CDR3 is TGCAGTGCTAGGATTACTAGCGTAGACAATGAGCAGTTCTTC.

This clonotype has more than one count but fewer than ten. The chain carries TRBV19 and TRBJ1-2, with D perhaps TRBD1 (5 bases). Trimming removed 8 bases at V and 6 bases at J, with 13 bases between. Germline values: CDR1 LNHDA, CDR2 SQIVND (reference sequence). The length of the CDR3 is 12 residues. The CDR3 region has the DNA TGTGCCAGTCGCTTGGACACAAATGGCTACACCTTC. This translates into CASRLDTNGYTF.